Only a few counts were recorded for the clone carrying this TCR beta chain. The target antigen is unknown. V lost 0 bases to trimming and J lost 5 bases; unmatched junction nucleotides: 4. The CDR3 has 15 residues. This sample is drawn from a study of post-analysis software for immune sequencing data. Study details: Relapsing-remitting, secondary progressive and progressive-relapsing multiple sclerosis were all included among the disease courses. Study outcomes and limitations: Relative to controls, patients had a few TRBV segments at higher frequency, with TRBV5-6, TRBV5-1 and TRBV20-1 among these.

The TCR beta cDNA libraries contained unique molecular identifiers. TCRdb itself ran the PCR reads through MiXCR, one entry per CDR3 protein. Here the sample spans 740,000 or so distinct CDR3 sequences, approximately 53% being singletons. This sequence joins TRBV12-3 or TRBV12-4 and TRBJ1-2; 9 positions agree with TRBD1. Sequencing used blood. The receptor comes from a girl aged 5-17 years with multiple sclerosis. In DNA, the CDR3 is TGTGCCAGCAGTTTAGCTAGGACAGGGGCGTATGGCTACACCTTC. Translating gives CASSLARTGAYGYTF.